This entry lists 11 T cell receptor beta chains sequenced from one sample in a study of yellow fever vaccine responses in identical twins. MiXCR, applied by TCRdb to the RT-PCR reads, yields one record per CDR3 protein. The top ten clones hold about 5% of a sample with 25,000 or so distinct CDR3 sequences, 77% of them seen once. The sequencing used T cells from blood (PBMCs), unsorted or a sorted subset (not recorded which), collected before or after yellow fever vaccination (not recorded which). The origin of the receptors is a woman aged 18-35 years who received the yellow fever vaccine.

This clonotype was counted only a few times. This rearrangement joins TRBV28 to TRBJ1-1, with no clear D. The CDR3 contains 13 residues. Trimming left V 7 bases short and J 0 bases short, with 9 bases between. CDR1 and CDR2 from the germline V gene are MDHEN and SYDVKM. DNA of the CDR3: TGTGCCAGCATAGAGAGGATGAACACTGAAGCTTTCTTT. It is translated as CASIERMNTEAFF.

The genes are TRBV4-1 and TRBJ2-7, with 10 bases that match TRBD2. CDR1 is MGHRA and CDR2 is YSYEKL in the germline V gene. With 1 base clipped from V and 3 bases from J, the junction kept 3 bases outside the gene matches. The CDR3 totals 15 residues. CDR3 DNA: TGCGCCAGCAGCCAAGTCGGGACTAGCGACTACGAGCAGTACTTC. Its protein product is CASSQVGTSDYEQYF.

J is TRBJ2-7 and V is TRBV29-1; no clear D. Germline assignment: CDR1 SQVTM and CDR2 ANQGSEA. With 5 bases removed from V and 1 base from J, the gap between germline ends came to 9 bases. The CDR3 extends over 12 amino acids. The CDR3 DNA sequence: TGCAGCGTTAGCGACGGATCCTACGAGCAGTACTTC. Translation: CSVSDGSYEQYF.

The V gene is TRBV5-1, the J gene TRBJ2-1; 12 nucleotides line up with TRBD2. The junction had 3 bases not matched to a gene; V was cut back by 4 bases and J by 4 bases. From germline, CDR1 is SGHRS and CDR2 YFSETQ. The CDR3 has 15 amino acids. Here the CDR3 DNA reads TGCGCCAGCAGCCACGGACTAGCGGGGTACAATGAGCAGTTCTTC. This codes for CASSHGLAGYNEQFF.

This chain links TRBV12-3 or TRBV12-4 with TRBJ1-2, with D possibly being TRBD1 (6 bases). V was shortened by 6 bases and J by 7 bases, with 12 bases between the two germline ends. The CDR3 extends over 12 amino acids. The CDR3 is CASSPDRFGYTF. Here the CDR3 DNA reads TGTGCCAGCAGCCCTGACAGGTTTGGCTACACCTTC.

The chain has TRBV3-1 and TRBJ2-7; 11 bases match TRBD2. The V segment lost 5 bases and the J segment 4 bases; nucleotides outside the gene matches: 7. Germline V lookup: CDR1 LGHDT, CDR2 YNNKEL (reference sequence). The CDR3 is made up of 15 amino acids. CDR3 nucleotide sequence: TGTGCCAGCAGCAGTACTAGCGGGAGTGGGTACGAGCAGTACTTC. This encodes CASSSTSGSGYEQYF.

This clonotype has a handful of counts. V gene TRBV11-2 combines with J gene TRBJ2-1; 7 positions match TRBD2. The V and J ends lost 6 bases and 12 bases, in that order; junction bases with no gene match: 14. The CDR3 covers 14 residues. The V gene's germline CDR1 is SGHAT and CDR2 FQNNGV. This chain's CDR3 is CASRASGTAAGQFF. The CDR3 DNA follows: TGTGCCAGCAGGGCTAGCGGTACAGCAGCAGGGCAGTTCTTC.

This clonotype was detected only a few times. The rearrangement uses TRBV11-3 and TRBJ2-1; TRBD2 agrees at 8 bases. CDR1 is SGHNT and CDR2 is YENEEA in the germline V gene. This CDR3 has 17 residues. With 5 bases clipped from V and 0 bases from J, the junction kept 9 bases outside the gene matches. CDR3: CASSPSTSEFSYNEQFF. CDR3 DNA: TGTGCCAGCAGCCCATCGACTAGCGAGTTCTCCTACAATGAGCAGTTCTTC.

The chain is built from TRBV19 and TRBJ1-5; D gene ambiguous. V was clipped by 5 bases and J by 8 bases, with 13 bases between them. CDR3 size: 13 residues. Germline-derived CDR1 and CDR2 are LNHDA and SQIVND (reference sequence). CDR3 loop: CASSPVLSEPQHF. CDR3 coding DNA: TGTGCCAGTAGTCCGGTCCTTTCAGAGCCCCAGCATTTT.

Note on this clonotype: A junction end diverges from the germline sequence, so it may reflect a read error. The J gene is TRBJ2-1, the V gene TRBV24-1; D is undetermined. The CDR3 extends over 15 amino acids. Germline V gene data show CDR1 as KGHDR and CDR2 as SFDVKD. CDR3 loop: CATSDPFPGYNEQFF. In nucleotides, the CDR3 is TGTGCCACCAGTGATCCGTTCCCTGGGTACAATGAACAGTTCTTC.

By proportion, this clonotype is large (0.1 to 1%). The DNA for the CDR3 is TGTGCCAGCAGTGAATATAAGGGGACAGGCCTGACGGGCAATGAGCAGTTCTTC. Translating it yields CASSEYKGTGLTGNEQFF. The chain has TRBV25-1 and TRBJ2-1; 8 positions agree with TRBD1. The CDR3 sequence is 18 residues long. J was trimmed by 6 bases and V by 0 bases; bases with no gene match: 13. Germline assignment: CDR1 MGHDK and CDR2 SYGVNS.